One sample yielded the 8 T cell receptor beta chains listed below, sequenced in a study of T-cell memory formation after mild COVID-19. TCRdb passed the 5' RACE reads through MiXCR, listing each CDR3 protein once. The data contain about 400,000 distinct CDR3 sequences, 13% to 15% of them singletons. Sequences were obtained from PBMCs or a T cell subset sorted from them (not recorded which). These receptor sequences come from a man between 18 and 35 years old who had mild COVID-19 (a few samples of this study predate the infection). Cell type and time point are not known.

This clonotype was detected only a few times. The J gene is TRBJ1-1, the V gene TRBV6-2 or TRBV6-3; 7 bases are shared with TRBD1. V shed 6 bases and J 5 bases; nucleotides not matched to a gene: 9. CDR3 length: 14 residues. Per the germline V gene, CDR1 is MNHEY and CDR2 is SVGEGT. The CDR3 nucleotides read TGTGCCAGCAGACCAATGGACAGGAATACTGAAGCTTTCTTT. This codes for CASRPMDRNTEAFF.

A few counts support this clonotype. The rearrangement uses TRBV6-5 and TRBJ1-1; possibly TRBD1 for D (6 bases). In germline, CDR1 is MNHEY, CDR2 SVGAGI. V shed 2 bases and J shed 4 bases, with 20 bases lying between them. This CDR3 is 17 amino acids long. The CDR3 is CASSYRRGGAISTEAFF. The CDR3 bases are TGTGCCAGCAGTTACCGGAGGGGGGGCGCGATTTCCACTGAAGCTTTCTTT.

The rearrangement links TRBV9 to TRBJ2-1; 11 nucleotides agree with TRBD2. This CDR3 contains 16 residues. Looked up from germline, CDR1 is SGDLS and CDR2 is YYNGEE. The trim removed 4 bases at V and 6 bases at J, leaving 9 bases unmatched. The CDR3 region is CASSLTGTSGSNEQFF. CDR3 nucleotides: TGTGCCAGCAGCTTGACCGGGACTAGCGGCTCCAATGAGCAGTTCTTC.

CDR3: CATSRDIGGIGQFF. The DNA of the CDR3 is TGTGCCACCAGCAGAGATATAGGAGGGATCGGACAGTTCTTC. This chain links TRBV15 with TRBJ2-1; D may be TRBD2 (6 bases). Germline V CDR1 and CDR2: LNHNV, YYDKDF (reference sequence). V was cut by 0 bases and J by 13 bases, with 16 bases left in between. The CDR3 totals 14 residues.

This clonotype appeared a few times. V and J are TRBV15 and TRBJ2-2; D perhaps matches TRBD2 (7 bases). The CDR3 is 15 residues long. The germline V gene encodes CDR1 LNHNV and CDR2 YYDKDF (reference sequence). V was shortened by 8 bases and J by 5 bases, with 18 bases between the two germline ends. The CDR3 nucleotides read TGTGCCACCCGAGGTTTGGGGGGGCGAACCGGGGAGCTGTTTTTT. It yields the protein CATRGLGGRTGELFF.

This clonotype was counted many times. J is TRBJ2-7 and V is TRBV18; D is unresolved. The germline gives CDR1 KGHSH, CDR2 LQKENI. The germline V and J ends were trimmed by 5 bases and 3 bases, with 8 bases remaining between them. CDR3 size: 12 residues. In DNA, the CDR3 is TGTGCCAGCTCAACCTCAGGCTACGAGCAGTACTTC. Protein: CASSTSGYEQYF. Based on the CDR3 plus reference TRBV18 and TRBJ2-7, the full variable domain is NAGVMQNPRHLVRRRGQEARLRCSPMKGHSHVYWYRQLPEEGLKFMVYLQKENIIDESGMPKERFSAEFPKEGPSILRIQQVVRGDSAAYFCASSTSGYEQYFGPGTRLTVT.

This clonotype was observed a few times. This rearrangement joins TRBV7-9 to TRBJ2-1, with TRBD2 identical over 14 bases. The CDR3 runs to 17 residues. V lost 5 bases, J lost 7 bases, and 10 bases stayed unmatched. From germline, CDR1 is SEHNR and CDR2 FQNEAQ (reference sequence). CDR3 nucleotide sequence: TGTGCCAGCAGCCTCCGACTAGCGGGGGGGCCGGGGAATGAGCAGTTCTTC. It codes for CASSLRLAGGPGNEQFF. The full variable domain, in which reference TRBV7-9 and TRBJ2-1 provide the parts outside the CDR3, is DTGVSQNPRHKITKRGQNVTFRCDPISEHNRLYWYRQTLGQGPEFLTYFQNEAQLEKSRLLSDRFSAERPKGSFSTLEIQRTEQGDSAMYLCASSLRLAGGPGNEQFFGPGTRLTVL.

The chain has TRBV7-3 and TRBJ1-1; TRBD1 might be the D (5 bases). This CDR3 has 15 amino acids. Deletions cut 5 bases from V and 1 base from J, with 14 bases between. The germline CDR1 and CDR2 sequences are SGHTA and FQGTGA. The CDR3 sequence is CASSPLTEKNTEAFF. For the CDR3, the DNA is TGTGCCAGCAGCCCTTTGACAGAGAAGAACACTGAAGCTTTCTTT.